This T cell receptor beta chain was retrieved from a study of PD-1 blockade in classical Hodgkin lymphoma. Each patient relapsed following autologous stem cell transplantation, and prior brentuximab vedotin exposure differed. The V gene's germline CDR1 is LNHNV and CDR2 YYDKDF (reference sequence). Trimming shortened V by 5 bases and J by 0 bases, and 5 bases separated the two germline ends. The length of the CDR3 is 13 residues. Findings and caveats of the study: Partial responders and progressors had significantly lower baseline TCR diversity.

The assay was immunoSEQ multiplex PCR, and TCRdb's table has in-frame clones only and misses some. Here the sample spans 20,000 to 30,000 clones, 81% being singletons. As concerns this clone: Antigen unknown.

The clonotype was recovered from a human donor with classical Hodgkin lymphoma. This material consisted of peripheral blood mononuclear cells (PBMCs), taken before the second cycle of nivolumab. This chain links TRBV15 with TRBJ1-5; no clear D. DNA for the CDR3: TGTGCCACCAGCTTGGGTAGCAATCAGCCCCAGCATTTT. It specifies CATSLGSNQPQHF. Drawing the rest from reference TRBV15 and TRBJ1-5, the complete variable domain is DAMVIQNPRYQVTQFGKPVTLSCSQTLNHNVMYWYQQKSSQAPKLLFHYYDKDFNNEADTPDNFQSRRPNTSFCFLDIRSPGLGDTAMYLCATSLGSNQPQHFGDGTRLSIL.